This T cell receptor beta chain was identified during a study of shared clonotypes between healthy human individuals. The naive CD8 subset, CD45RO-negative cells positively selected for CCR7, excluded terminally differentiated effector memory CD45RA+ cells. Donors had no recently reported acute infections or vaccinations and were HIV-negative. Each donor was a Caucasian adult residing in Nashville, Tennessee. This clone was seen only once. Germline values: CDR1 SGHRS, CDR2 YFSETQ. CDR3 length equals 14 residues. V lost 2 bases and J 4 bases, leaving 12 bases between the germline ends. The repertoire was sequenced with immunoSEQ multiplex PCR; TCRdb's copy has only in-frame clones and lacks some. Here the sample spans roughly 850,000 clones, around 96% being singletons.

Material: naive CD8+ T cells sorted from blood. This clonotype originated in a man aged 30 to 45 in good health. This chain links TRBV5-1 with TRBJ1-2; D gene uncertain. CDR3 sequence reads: CASSFEGFGYGYTF. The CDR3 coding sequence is TGCGCCAGCAGCTTTGAGGGTTTCGGCTATGGCTACACCTTC.